The 2 T cell receptor beta chains reported below all come from one sample, sequenced in a study of T cells in Graves' hyperthyroidism and ophthalmopathy. Amplified TCR beta CDR3 regions came from RNA transcripts. TCR CDR3 underwent first-round RT-PCR with the HTBI primer set. TCRdb re-analysed the multiplex PCR reads in MiXCR, keeping a single row per CDR3 protein. This repertoire shows 250,000 to 400,000 distinct CDR3 sequences, roughly an eighth found once; its top ten account for approximately 35%. The sequenced sample consisted of blood. These receptors all come from a middle-aged woman with Graves' ophthalmopathy.

This clonotype appeared many times. The chain joins TRBV27 to TRBJ1-6; D remains ambiguous. The V gene's germline CDR1 is MNHEY and CDR2 SMNVEV (reference sequence). The ends were cut back, 5 bases at V and 7 bases at J, with 9 bases in the middle. The CDR3 has 13 amino acids. In nucleotides, the CDR3 is TGTGCCAGCAGTATCTCGGCGAATTCACCCCTCCACTTT. It yields the protein CASSISANSPLHF.

This clonotype was picked up many times. The chain couples TRBV6-2 or TRBV6-3 to TRBJ2-1; 13 positions match TRBD2. Germline values: CDR1 MNHEY, CDR2 SVGEGT. With 6 bases clipped from V and 6 bases from J, the junction kept 5 bases outside the gene matches. This CDR3 region has 15 residues. The CDR3: CASRPGLAGANEQFF. In DNA form, the CDR3 reads TGTGCCAGCAGACCCGGACTAGCGGGAGCCAATGAGCAGTTCTTC.